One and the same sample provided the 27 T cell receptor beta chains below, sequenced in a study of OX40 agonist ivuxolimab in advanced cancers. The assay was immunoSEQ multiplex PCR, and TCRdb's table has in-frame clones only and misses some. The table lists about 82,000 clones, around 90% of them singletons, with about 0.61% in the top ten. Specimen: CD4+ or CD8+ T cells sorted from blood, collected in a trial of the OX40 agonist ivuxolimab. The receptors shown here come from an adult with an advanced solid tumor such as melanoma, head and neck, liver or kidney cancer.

The CDR3 DNA is TGTGCCAGCAGTGGGGACAGAGGCACTGAAGCTTTCTTT. Encoded protein: CASSGDRGTEAFF. The gene calls are TRBV27 and TRBJ1-1; 7 nucleotides align to TRBD1. Germline-derived CDR1 and CDR2 are MNHEY and SMNVEV (reference sequence). The CDR3 extends over 13 amino acids. V shed 5 bases, J shed 4 bases, and the junction held 4 bases outside the gene matches.

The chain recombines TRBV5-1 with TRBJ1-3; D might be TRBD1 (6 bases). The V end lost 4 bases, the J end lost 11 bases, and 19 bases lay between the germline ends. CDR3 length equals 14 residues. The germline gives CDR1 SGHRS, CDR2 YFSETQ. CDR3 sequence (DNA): TGCGCCAGCAGCCCTGGACAGCTCCAGTCCCCCATATATTTT. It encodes CASSPGQLQSPIYF.

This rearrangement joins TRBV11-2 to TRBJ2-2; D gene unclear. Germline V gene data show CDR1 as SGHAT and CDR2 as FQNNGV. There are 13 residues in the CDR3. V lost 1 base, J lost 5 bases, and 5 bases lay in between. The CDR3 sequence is CASSLVVTGELFF. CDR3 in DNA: TGTGCCAGCAGCTTAGTAGTTACCGGGGAGCTGTTTTTT.

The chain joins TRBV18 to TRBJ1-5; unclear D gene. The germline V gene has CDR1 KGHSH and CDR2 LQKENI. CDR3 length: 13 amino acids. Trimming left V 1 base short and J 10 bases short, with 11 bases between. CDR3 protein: CASSPRLKGPQHF. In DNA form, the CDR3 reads TGTGCCAGCTCACCACGGCTTAAGGGACCCCAGCATTTT.

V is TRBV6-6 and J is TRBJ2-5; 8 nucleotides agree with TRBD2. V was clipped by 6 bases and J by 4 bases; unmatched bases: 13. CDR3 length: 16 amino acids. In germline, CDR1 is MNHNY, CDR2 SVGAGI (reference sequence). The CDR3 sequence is CASSERGRGKVETQYF. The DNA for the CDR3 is TGTGCCAGCAGCGAGCGGGGGCGAGGAAAGGTAGAGACCCAGTACTTC.

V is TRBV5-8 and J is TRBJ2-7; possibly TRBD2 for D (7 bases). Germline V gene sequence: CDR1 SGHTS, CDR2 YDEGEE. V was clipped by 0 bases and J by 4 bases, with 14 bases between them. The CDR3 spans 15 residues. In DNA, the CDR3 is TGTGCCAGCAGCTTGGAGCAAGGGGGGGATTACGAGCAGTACTTC. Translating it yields CASSLEQGGDYEQYF. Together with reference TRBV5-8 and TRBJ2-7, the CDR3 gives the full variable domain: EAGVTQSPTHLIKTRGQQATLRCSPISGHTSVYWYQQALGLGLQFLLWYDEGEERNRGNFPPRFSGRQFPNYSSELNVNALELEDSALYLCASSLEQGGDYEQYFGPGTRLTVT.

This chain's CDR3 is CASSLAGQFQETQYF. The CDR3 DNA is TGCGCCAGCAGCTTGGCCGGACAGTTCCAAGAGACCCAGTACTTC. V is TRBV5-1 and J is TRBJ2-5; TRBD1 might be the D (6 bases). With 0 bases removed from V and 1 base from J, the gap between germline ends came to 10 bases. Germline CDR1 SGHRS, CDR2 YFSETQ. CDR3 size: 15 residues.

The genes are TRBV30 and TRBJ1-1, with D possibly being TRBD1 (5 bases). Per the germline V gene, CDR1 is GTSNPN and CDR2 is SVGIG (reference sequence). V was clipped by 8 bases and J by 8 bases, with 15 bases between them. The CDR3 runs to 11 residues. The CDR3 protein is CAHNGEGEAFF. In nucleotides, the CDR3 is TGTGCCCATAACGGGGAGGGGGAAGCTTTCTTT.

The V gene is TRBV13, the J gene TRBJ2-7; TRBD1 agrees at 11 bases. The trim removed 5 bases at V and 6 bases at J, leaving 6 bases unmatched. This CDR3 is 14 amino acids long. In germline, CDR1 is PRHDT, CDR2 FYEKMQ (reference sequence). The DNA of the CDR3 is TGTGCCAGCAGCCTAGTAGGGACAGGGGGCGAGCAGTACTTC. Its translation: CASSLVGTGGEQYF.

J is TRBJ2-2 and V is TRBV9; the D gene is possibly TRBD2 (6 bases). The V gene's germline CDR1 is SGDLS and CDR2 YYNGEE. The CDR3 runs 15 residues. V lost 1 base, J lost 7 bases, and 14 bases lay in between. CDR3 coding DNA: TGTGCCAGCAGCGTACAGACTAGTTTCGGCGGGGAGCTGTTTTTT. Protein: CASSVQTSFGGELFF.

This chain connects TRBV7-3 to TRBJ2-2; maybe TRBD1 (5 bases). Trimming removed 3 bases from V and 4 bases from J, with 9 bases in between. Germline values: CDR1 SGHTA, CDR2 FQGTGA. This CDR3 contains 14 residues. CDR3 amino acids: CASSFDRGTGELFF. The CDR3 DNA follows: TGTGCCAGCAGCTTCGATAGGGGCACCGGGGAGCTGTTTTTT.

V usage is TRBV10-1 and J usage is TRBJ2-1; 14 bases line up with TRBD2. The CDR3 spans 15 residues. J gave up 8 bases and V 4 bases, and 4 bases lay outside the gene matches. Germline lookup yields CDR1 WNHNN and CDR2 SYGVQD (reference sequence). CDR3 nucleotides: TGCGCCAGCAGTGCCGGGACTAGCGGGAGCTATGAGCAGTTCTTC. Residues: CASSAGTSGSYEQFF.

The DNA of the CDR3 is TGCAGTGCTAGTCGACCCGAGACCCAGTACTTC. Translating it yields CSASRPETQYF. This sequence joins TRBV20-1 and TRBJ2-5; D gene unclear. From germline, CDR1 is DFQATT and CDR2 SNEGSKA (reference sequence). The V end was cut by 3 bases, the J end by 5 bases, with 7 bases between. This CDR3 comprises 11 residues.

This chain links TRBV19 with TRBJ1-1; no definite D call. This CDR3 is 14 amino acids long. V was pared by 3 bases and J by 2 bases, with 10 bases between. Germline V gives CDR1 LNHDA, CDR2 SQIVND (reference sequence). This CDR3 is CASSMRLINTEAFF. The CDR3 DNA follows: TGTGCCAGTAGTATGCGGCTCATAAACACTGAAGCTTTCTTT.

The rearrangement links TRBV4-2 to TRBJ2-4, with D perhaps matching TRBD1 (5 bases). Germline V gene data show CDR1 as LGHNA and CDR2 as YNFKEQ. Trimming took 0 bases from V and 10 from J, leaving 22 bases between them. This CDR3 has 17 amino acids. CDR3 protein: CASSQDSGPPGPKIQYF. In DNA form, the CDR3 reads TGTGCCAGCAGCCAAGACTCAGGGCCGCCAGGGCCGAAAATTCAGTACTTC.

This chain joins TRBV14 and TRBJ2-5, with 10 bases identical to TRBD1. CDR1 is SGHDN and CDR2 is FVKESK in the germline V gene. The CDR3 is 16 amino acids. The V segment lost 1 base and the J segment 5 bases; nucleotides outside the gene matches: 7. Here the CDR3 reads CASSQGLGTGEETQYF. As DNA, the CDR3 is TGTGCCAGCAGCCAAGGACTTGGGACAGGGGAGGAGACCCAGTACTTC.

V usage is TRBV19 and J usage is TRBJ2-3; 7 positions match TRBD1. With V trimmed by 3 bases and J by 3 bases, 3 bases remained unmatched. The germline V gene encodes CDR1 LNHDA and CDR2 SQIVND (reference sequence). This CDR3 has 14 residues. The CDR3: CASSMGRGTDTQYF. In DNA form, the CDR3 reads TGTGCCAGTAGTATGGGCAGGGGGACAGATACGCAGTATTTT.

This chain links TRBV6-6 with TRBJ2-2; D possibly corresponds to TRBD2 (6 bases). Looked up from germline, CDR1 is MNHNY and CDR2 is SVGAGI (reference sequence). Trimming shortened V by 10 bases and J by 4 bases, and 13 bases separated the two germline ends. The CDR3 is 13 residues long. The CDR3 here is CATRARGTGELFF. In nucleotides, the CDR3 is TGTGCCACCAGGGCGCGGGGCACCGGGGAGCTGTTTTTT.

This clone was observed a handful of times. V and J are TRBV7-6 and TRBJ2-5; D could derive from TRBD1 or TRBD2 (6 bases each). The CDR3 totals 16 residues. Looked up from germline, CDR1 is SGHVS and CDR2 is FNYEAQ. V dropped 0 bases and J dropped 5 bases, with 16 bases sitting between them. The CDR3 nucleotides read TGTGCCAGCAGCTTAGCGGGGGGCGTGGTTTCGGAGACCCAGTACTTC. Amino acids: CASSLAGGVVSETQYF.

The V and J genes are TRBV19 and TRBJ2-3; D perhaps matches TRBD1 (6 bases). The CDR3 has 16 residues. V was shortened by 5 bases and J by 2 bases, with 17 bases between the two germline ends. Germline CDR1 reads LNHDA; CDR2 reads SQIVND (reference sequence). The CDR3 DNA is TGTGCCAGTAGTTTCGAGGGACACCCTTTCACAGATACGCAGTATTTT. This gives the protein CASSFEGHPFTDTQYF.

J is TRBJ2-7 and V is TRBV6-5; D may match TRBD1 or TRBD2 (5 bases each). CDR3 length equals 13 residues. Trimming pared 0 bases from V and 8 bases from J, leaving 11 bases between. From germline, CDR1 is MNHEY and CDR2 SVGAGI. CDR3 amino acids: CASSYSYRDQQYF. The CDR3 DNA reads TGTGCCAGCAGTTACTCCTACCGGGACCAGCAGTACTTC.

In nucleotides, the CDR3 is TGTGCCAGCAGCAAAAGAGCGGGAGGCTTCAACGAGCAGTACTTC. Its protein product is CASSKRAGGFNEQYF. The J gene is TRBJ2-7, the V gene TRBV6-1; 9 bases are shared with TRBD2. The V gene's germline CDR1 is MNHNS and CDR2 SASEGT. The V segment lost 6 bases and the J segment 5 bases; nucleotides outside the gene matches: 11. This CDR3 is built from 15 residues.

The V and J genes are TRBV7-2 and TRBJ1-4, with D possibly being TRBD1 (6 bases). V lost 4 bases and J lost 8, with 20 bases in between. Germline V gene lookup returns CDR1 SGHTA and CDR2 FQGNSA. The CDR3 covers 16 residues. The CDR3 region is CASSSSTQGFGEKLFF. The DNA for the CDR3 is TGTGCCAGCAGCTCATCCACGCAGGGGTTTGGGGAAAAACTGTTTTTT.

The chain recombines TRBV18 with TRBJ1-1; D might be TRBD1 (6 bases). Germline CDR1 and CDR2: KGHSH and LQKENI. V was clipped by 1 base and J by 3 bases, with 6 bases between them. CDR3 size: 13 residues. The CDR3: CASSPQGDTEAFF. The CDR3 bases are TGTGCCAGCTCACCACAGGGGGACACTGAAGCTTTCTTT.

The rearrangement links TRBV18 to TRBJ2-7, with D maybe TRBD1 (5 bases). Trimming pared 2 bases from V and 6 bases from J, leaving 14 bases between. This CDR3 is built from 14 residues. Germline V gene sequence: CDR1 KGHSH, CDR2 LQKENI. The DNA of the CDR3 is TGTGCCAGCTCACCATCCTTGGGGCTGAGCGAGCAGTACTTC. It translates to CASSPSLGLSEQYF.

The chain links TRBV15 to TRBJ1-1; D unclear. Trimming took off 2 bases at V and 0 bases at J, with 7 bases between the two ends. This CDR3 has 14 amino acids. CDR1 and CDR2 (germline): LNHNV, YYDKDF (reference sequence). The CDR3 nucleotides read TGTGCCACCAGCAGATCGGGCGTGAACACTGAAGCTTTCTTT. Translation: CATSRSGVNTEAFF.

The CDR3 reads CASSLAQLGVQETQYF. The CDR3 DNA sequence: TGTGCCAGCAGCTTGGCCCAACTAGGGGTACAAGAGACCCAGTACTTC. V usage is TRBV5-4 and J usage is TRBJ2-5; D is perhaps TRBD1 or TRBD2 (5 bases each). This CDR3 is built from 16 residues. Germline assignment: CDR1 SGHNT and CDR2 YYREEE (reference sequence). V was shortened by 0 bases and J by 2 bases, with 14 bases between the two germline ends.